This record looks at one T cell receptor (beta chain) sequence and its context. There are 16 residues in the CDR3. V lost 3 bases, J lost 2 bases, and 7 bases stayed unmatched. Germline V gene data show CDR1 as KGHSH and CDR2 as LQKENI. The data stem from a study of blood T cell repertoires in COVID-19. About the study: The cDNA or gDNA used as material had been derived from T cells, B-cell-depleted T cells, or PBMCs.

Original processing methods: For nucleated cells, counts were estimated from reference gene primer amplification. Repertoires were generated with immunoSEQ multiplex PCR, while TCRdb's copy carries only in-frame clones and drops some. V and J calls and clone size are those listed in that table; D and trimming were worked out from the DNA. This table has some 220,000 clones, around 84% appearing once. The chain combines TRBV18 with TRBJ2-7, with 10 bases aligning to TRBD2. The sample taken for sequencing was peripheral blood. The receptor was derived from a man aged 45-60 years who had recovered from COVID-19. The CDR3 DNA sequence: TGTGCCAGCTCACCTGAACGAGCGGGAGGGGCCTACGAGCAGTACTTC. Translated: CASSPERAGGAYEQYF.